This T cell receptor beta chain was recovered during a study of shared clonotypes between healthy human individuals. Study-wide context: Donors were a couple of women and a few men aged 18 to 49. There were three CD4 naive, three CD4 memory, two CD8 naive and one CD8 memory plates per donor.

CD45RO negativity and positive selection for CCR7 defined naive CD8 cells, a population that excluded terminally differentiated effector memory CD45RA+ cells. Produced via immunoSEQ multiplex PCR; TCRdb's table is partial and in-frame only. The data contain 1.5 million to 2.5 million clones, about 95% of them singletons. Trimming left V 5 bases short and J 0 bases short, with 17 bases between. Germline V gene sequence: CDR1 SGHTA, CDR2 FQGNSA. This CDR3 comprises 16 residues. What was sequenced was naive CD8+ T cells sorted from blood. The chain couples TRBV7-2 to TRBJ2-7, with D possibly TRBD2 on 6 matching bases. This TCR came from a man aged 18 to 29 in good health. The CDR3 bases are TGTGCCAGCAGCCAGATTAGCGGAATTAGCTCCTACGAGCAGTACTTC. Translation: CASSQISGISSYEQYF.